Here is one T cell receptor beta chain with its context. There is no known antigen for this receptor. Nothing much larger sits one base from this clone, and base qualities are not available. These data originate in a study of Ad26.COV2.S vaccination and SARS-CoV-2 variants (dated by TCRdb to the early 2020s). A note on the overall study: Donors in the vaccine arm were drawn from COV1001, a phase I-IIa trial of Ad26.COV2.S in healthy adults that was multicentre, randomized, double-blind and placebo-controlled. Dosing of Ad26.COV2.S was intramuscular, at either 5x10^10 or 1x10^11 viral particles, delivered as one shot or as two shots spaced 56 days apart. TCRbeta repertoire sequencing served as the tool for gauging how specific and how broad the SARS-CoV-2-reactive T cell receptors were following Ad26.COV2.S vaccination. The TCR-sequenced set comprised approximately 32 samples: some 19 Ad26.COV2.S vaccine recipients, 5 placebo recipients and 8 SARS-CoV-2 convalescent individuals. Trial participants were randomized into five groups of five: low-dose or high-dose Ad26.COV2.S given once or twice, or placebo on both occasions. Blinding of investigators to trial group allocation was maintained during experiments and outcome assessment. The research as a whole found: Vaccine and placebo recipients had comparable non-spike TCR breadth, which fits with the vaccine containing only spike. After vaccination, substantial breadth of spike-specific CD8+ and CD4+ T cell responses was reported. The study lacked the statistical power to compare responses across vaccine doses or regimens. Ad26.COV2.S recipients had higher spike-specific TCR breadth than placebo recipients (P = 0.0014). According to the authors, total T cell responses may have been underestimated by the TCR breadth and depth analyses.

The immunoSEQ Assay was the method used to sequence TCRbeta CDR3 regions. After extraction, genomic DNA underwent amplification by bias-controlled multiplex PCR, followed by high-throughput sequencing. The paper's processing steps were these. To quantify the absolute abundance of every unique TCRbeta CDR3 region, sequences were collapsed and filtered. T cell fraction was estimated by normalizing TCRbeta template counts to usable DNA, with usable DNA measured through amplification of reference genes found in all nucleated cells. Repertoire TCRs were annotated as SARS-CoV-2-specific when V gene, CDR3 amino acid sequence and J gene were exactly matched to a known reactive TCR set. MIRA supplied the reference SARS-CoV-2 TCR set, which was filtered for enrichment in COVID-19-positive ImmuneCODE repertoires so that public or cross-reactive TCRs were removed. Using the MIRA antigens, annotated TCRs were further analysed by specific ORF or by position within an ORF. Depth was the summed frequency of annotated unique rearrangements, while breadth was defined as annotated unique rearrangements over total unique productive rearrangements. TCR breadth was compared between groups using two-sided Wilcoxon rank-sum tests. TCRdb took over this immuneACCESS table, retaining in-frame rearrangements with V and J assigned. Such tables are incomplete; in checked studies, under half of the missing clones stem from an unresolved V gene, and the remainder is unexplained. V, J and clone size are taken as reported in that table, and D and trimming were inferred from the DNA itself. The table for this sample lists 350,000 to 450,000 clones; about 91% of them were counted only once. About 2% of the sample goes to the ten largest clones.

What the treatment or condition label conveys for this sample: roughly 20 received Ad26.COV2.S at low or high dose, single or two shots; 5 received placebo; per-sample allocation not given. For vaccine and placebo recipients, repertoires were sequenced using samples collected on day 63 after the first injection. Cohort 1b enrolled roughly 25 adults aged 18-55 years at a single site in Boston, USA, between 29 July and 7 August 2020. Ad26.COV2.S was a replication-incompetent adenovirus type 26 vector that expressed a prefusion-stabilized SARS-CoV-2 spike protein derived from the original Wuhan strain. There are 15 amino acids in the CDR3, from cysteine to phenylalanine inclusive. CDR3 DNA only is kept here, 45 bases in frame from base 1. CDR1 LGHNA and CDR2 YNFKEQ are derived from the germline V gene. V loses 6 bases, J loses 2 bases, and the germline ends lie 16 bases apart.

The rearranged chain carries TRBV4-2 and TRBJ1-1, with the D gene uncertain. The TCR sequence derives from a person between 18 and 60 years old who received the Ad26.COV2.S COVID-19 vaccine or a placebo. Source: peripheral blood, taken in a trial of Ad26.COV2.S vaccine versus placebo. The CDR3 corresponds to CASSQEEWVNTEAFF. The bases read TGTGCCAGCAGTCAGGAGGAGTGGGTCAACACTGAAGCTTTCTTT.